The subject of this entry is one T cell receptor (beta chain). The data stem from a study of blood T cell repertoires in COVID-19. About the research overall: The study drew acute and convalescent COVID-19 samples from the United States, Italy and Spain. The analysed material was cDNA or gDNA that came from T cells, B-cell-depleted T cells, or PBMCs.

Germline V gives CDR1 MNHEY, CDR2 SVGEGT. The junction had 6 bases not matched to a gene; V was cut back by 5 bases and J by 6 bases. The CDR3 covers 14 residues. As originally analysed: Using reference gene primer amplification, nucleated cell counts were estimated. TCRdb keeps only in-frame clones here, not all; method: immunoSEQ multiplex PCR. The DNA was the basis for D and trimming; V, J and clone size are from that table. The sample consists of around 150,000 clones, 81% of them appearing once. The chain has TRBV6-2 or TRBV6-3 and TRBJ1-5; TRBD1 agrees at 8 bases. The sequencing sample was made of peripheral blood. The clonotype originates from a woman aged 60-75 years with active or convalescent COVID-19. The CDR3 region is CASSRTGSIQPQHF. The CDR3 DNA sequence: TGTGCCAGCAGTAGGACAGGGTCTATTCAGCCCCAGCATTTT.